This T cell receptor beta chain was sequenced for a study of metastatic and nonmetastatic thyroid tumors. For the study at large: Peripheral blood and tumor or nodule samples from malignant and benign thyroid patients were compared.

Trimming left V 8 bases short and J 1 base short, with 11 bases between. The CDR3 extends over 14 amino acids. Germline CDR1 is SGHTA and CDR2 is FQGNSA. There were no patients who had received any treatment before thyroid surgery. With MiXCR, TCRdb called clones anew from the PCR reads. The sample records around 32,000 clones, approximately 7.4% being singletons. This clone has ten or more counts. This chain joins TRBV7-2 and TRBJ2-2, with D unclear. Material: blood. This TCR derives from a female donor with papillary thyroid cancer or a benign thyroid nodule (not recorded which). Some clones in this sample may be carry-over from other donors' samples. CDR3 sequence reads: CASRRLLNTGELFF. The CDR3 nucleotides read TGTGCCAGCCGGCGGCTACTGAACACCGGGGAGCTGTTTTTT.